Listed below are T cell receptor beta chains from one sample, sequenced in a study of spatial heterogeneity in lung cancer. TCRdb ran MiXCR on the 5' RACE reads and lists one entry per CDR3 protein. This table holds approximately 15,000 distinct CDR3 sequences, approximately 5.8% found once. Sequenced here: lung tumor tissue, sampled at surgery. Receptors originate from a male donor with early-stage non-small cell lung cancer. CDR3s include the opening cysteine and the closing phenylalanine or tryptophan. The D gene is left open where the match is weak. The size field is filled for only some rows; it gives once, few, many or a size class.

>TRBJ2-7|-|many|TRBV12-3/TRBV12-4
TGTGCCAGCAGTTTGTTACAGACCGGGACTGGGAACGGCGAGCAGTACTTC
CASSLLQTGTGNGEQYF
>TRBJ2-3|TRBD1|many|TRBV7-9
TGTGCCAGCAGCTTAGACGGAATGGGACAGGACTTTTTGGGAACGCAGTATTTT
CASSLDGMGQDFLGTQYF
>TRBJ1-2|TRBD1|many|TRBV11-2
TGTGCCAGCAGCCCAGCCGGGACAGTTAACAACTATGGCTACACCTTC
CASSPAGTVNNYGYTF
>TRBJ2-3|-|many|TRBV12-3/TRBV12-4
TGTGCCAGCAGTTTTTTAAGCACCTACACAGATACGCAGTATTTT
CASSFLSTYTDTQYF
>TRBJ1-1|-|many|TRBV5-6
TGTGCCAGCAGCTTGACCCAGGGAACTGAAGCTTTCTTT
CASSLTQGTEAFF
>TRBJ2-3|-|-|TRBV28
TGTGCCAGCAAGTTAGGAGAGAGCACAGATACGCAGTATTTT
CASKLGESTDTQYF
>TRBJ2-1|-|many|TRBV3-1
TGTGCCAGCAGCCTGGGGGCGGAGGCCTACAATGAGCAGTTCTTC
CASSLGAEAYNEQFF
>TRBJ2-3|-|-|TRBV24-1
TGTGCCACCAGTGATCCCCGACCCCAGGGTAGAAAAGATACGCAGTATTTT
CATSDPRPQGRKDTQYF
>TRBJ1-1|-|many|TRBV6-5
TGTGCCAGCAGTTCTCATCAGGGGAGGGCCACTGAAGCTTTCTTT
CASSSHQGRATEAFF
>TRBJ2-1|TRBD1|many|TRBV7-3
TGTGCCAGCAGCCCGGACAGGGGGTTTTACAATGAGCAGTTCTTC
CASSPDRGFYNEQFF
>TRBJ1-6|-|-|TRBV19
TGTGCCAGTAGTCTCACAGGGATTAATTCACCCCTCCACTTT
CASSLTGINSPLHF
>TRBJ2-3|-|many|TRBV5-6
TGTGCCAGCAGCTTGAGATGGGCGGACAATACGCAGTATTTT
CASSLRWADNTQYF
>TRBJ2-4|-|few|TRBV20-1
TGCAGTGCTAGAGATTCCGGCCAAAAAAACATTCAGTACTTC
CSARDSGQKNIQYF
>TRBJ2-2|TRBD2|many|TRBV5-1
TGCGCCAGCAGCTTCACTAGCGACACCACCGGGGAGCTGTTTTTT
CASSFTSDTTGELFF